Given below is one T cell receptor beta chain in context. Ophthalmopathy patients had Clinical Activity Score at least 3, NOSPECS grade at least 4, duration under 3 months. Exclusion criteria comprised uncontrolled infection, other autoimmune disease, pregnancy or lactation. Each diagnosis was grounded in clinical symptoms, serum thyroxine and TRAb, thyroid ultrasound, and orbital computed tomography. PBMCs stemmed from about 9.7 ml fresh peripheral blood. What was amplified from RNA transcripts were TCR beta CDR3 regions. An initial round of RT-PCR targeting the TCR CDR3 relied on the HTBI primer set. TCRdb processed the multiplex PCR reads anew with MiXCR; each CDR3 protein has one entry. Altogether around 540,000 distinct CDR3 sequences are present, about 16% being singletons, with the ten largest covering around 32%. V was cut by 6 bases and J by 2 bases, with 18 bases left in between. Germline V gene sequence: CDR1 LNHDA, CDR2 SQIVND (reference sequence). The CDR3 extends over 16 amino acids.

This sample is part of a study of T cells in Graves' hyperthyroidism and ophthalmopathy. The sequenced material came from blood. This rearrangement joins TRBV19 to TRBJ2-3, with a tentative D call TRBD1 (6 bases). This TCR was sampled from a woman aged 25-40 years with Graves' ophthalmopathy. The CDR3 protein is CASSPGTGILTDTQYF. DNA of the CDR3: TGTGCCAGTAGCCCAGGAACAGGGATTCTCACAGATACGCAGTATTTT. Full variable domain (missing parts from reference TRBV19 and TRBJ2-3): DGGITQSPKYLFRKEGQNVTLSCEQNLNHDAMYWYRQDPGQGLRLIYYSQIVNDFQKGDIAEGYSVSREKKESFPLTVTSAQKNPTAFYLCASSPGTGILTDTQYFGPGTRLTVL.